This TCR beta chain was obtained from a study of shared clonotypes between healthy human individuals. Study findings and constraints: An anticipated effect of sequencing depth on clonotype sharing among donors was recognized.

Unsorted samples used approximately 87 million PBMCs for genomic DNA. The protocol was immunoSEQ multiplex PCR, while the TCRdb copy is restricted to in-frame clones and leaves out a portion. Here the sample spans 530,000 or so clones, roughly 79% being singletons. This clone has only one observation. Antigen: not known. Germline V gene data show CDR1 as SGHRS and CDR2 as YFSETQ. Trimming took 0 bases from V and 2 from J, leaving 11 bases between them. The CDR3 is made up of 16 amino acids. This receptor was obtained from a woman in her 40s in good health. Some clones in this sample may be carry-over from other donors' samples. Source material: PBMCs. The chain carries TRBV5-1 and TRBJ2-2, with D unresolved. DNA for the CDR3: TGCGCCAGCAGCTTGGCCGTGGAACTAAACACCGGGGAGCTGTTTTTT. Protein product: CASSLAVELNTGELFF. Full variable domain (rest looked up from reference TRBV5-1 and TRBJ2-2): KAGVTQTPRYLIKTRGQQVTLSCSPISGHRSVSWYQQTPGQGLQFLFEYFSETQRNKGNFPGRFSGRQFSNSRSEMNVSTLELGDSALYLCASSLAVELNTGELFFGEGSRLTVL.